The rows below give T cell receptor beta chains drawn from one sample of a study of hypomethylating agent response in myelodysplastic syndrome. TCRdb keeps only in-frame clones here, not all; method: immunoSEQ multiplex PCR. Here the sample spans roughly 1,200 clones, roughly 76% being singletons. The sample in question was bone marrow, obtained before or after starting hypomethylating agent treatment for myelodysplastic syndrome (not recorded which). These receptors were taken from a human donor with myelodysplastic syndrome. CDR3s include the opening cysteine and the closing phenylalanine or tryptophan.

v_call cdr3_aa
TRBV20-1 CSARGHYEQYF
TRBV28 CASSLHSGTGNTIYF
TRBV6-5 CASSPVFRDGYTF
TRBV5-6 CASSLGGGDETQYF
TRBV5-1 CASRREGHSGNTIYF
TRBV19 CASSPQLGAAADTDTQYF
TRBV5-1 CASSLAWGGQGHGYTF
TRBV5-1 CASSLSGNNQPQHF
TRBV4-2 CASSQDRAPYQPQHF
TRBV5-1 CASSPLNRRGIDGYTF
TRBV23-1 CASSQSWGKGRSMTQPQHF
TRBV2 CAGFSGTGISHEQYF
TRBV19 CASSIGASGNNEQFF
TRBV4-2 CASSALGAGGYTF
TRBV2 CASRTDTTNYGYTF
TRBV2 CASSEGTGDYYEQYF
TRBV10-3 CAISESTGLAGGAEQYF
TRBV5-4 CASSPGGTEAFF
TRBV28 CASSLFRDRSTYEQYF
TRBV11-3 CASSSGLNSPLHF
TRBV6-6 CASRRASYNSPLHF
TRBV11-1 CASSSGGGRQGRTEAFF
TRBV9 CASNEGGSGYNEQFF
TRBV5-4 CASSLTARRGGPDTQYF
TRBV5-4 CASSLTGNEKLFF
TRBV4-1 CASSQGRKGQETQYF
TRBV14 CASSPTTPETQYF